Listed below are T cell receptor beta chains from one sample, sequenced in a study of technical replicates of blood from a handful of donors. The data were produced by immunoSEQ multiplex PCR, yet TCRdb's version contains in-frame clones alone and is incomplete. The sample has under 95,000 clones; roughly 90% are singletons. Sequencing was carried out using T cells isolated from PBMCs. Receptors originate from a human donor in good health. Each CDR3 is given with its conserved first and last residue. A D gene is named only where the DNA matches it firmly. Size is omitted from some rows. Given values are once, few, many or a class for expanded clones.

d_gene	abundance	v_gene	j_gene	CDR3aa	CDR3nt
NA	NA	TRBV19	TRBJ1-2	CASSKPDSWNYGYTF	TGTGCCAGTAGTAAGCCGGATAGCTGGAACTATGGCTACACCTTC
NA	NA	TRBV5-6	TRBJ2-5	CASSLSWERGQETQYF	TGTGCCAGCAGCTTATCCTGGGAGAGGGGGCAAGAGACCCAGTACTTC
NA	NA	TRBV20-1	TRBJ1-1	CSATMNTEAFF	TGCAGTGCTACTATGAACACTGAAGCTTTCTTT
NA	NA	TRBV27	TRBJ2-1	CASSFRVYNEQFF	TGTGCCAGCAGTTTCCGGGTATACAATGAGCAGTTCTTC
NA	NA	TRBV2	TRBJ2-7	CASGQRSAYEQYF	TGTGCCAGCGGCCAGCGGAGTGCCTACGAGCAGTACTTC
TRBD2	NA	TRBV7-4	TRBJ2-7	CASSPNRHGRAYEQYF	TGTGCCAGCAGCCCCAACCGTCACGGGAGGGCCTACGAGCAGTACTTC
NA	NA	TRBV19	TRBJ1-2	CASSISGEDYGYTF	TGTGCCAGTAGTATTTCCGGGGAGGACTATGGCTACACCTTC
TRBD1	NA	TRBV27	TRBJ2-7	CASTRQGRDEQYF	TGTGCCAGCACCCGACAGGGGCGTGACGAGCAGTACTTC
NA	NA	TRBV7-9	TRBJ2-2	CASSLDGANTGELFF	TGTGCCAGCAGCTTAGACGGAGCGAACACCGGGGAGCTGTTTTTT
TRBD1	NA	TRBV30	TRBJ1-1	CAWSAGSTGGLRAFF	TGTGCCTGGAGTGCGGGATCAACAGGGGGATTAAGAGCTTTCTTT
TRBD1	NA	TRBV27	TRBJ1-2	CASSKGGANYGYTF	TGTGCCAGCAGTAAAGGGGGCGCAAACTATGGCTACACCTTC
TRBD1	NA	TRBV11-3	TRBJ2-7	CASAAGGMQYEQYF	TGTGCCAGCGCTGCAGGGGGTATGCAGTACGAGCAGTACTTC
TRBD1	NA	TRBV25-1	TRBJ2-1	CASSEASGTANAQFF	TGTGCCAGCAGTGAAGCTTCCGGGACAGCGAATGCGCAGTTCTTC
TRBD2	few	TRBV6-1	TRBJ2-7	CASSPTSGFYEQYF	TGTGCCAGCAGCCCAACTAGCGGGTTTTACGAGCAGTACTTC
TRBD2	NA	TRBV5-6	TRBJ2-7	CASSLEREVSHEQYF	TGTGCCAGCAGCTTGGAGCGGGAGGTGTCCCACGAGCAGTACTTC
NA	NA	TRBV11-3	TRBJ1-2	CASSPRLTVGGHYGYTF	TGTGCCAGCTCCCCACGCCTTACGGTAGGTGGGCACTATGGCTACACCTTC
NA	NA	TRBV10-3	TRBJ2-1	CAIRPRAENNEQFF	TGTGCCATCAGGCCCAGGGCAGAGAACAATGAGCAGTTCTTC